The 14 T cell receptor beta chains in this list originate from one sample, sequenced in a study of T cell responses to AZD1222 COVID-19 vaccine listed by TCRdb under 2021. The library was prepared using the immunoSEQ multiplex PCR assay. TCRdb's version of the immuneACCESS table is confined to in-frame rearrangements and falls short of the full clone set. An unresolved V gene accounts for under half of the shortfall where checked; the remainder is of unknown origin. This sample has under 150,000 clones in its table, and 85% to 90% of those were observed once. The ten largest clones represent 1.6% of the sample. The time point label corresponds to: about 28 days (+/-7) after the second vaccine dose. The material sequenced was peripheral blood, taken 28 days after the second AZD1222 dose. These receptors all stem from an adult who received the AZD1222 COVID-19 vaccine.

The chain uses TRBV5-5 and TRBJ2-1, with 8 bases matching TRBD2. Germline V CDR1 and CDR2: SGHKS, YYEKEE (reference sequence). The junction had 8 bases not matched to a gene; V was cut back by 4 bases and J by 5 bases. The CDR3 runs 15 residues. This chain's CDR3 is CASSLRLARDNEQFF. DNA for the CDR3: TGTGCCAGCAGCCTCCGACTAGCGAGAGACAATGAGCAGTTCTTC.

This sequence joins TRBV14 and TRBJ2-1, with 14 bases aligning to TRBD2. From germline, CDR1 is SGHDN and CDR2 FVKESK. Losses at the gene ends were 4 bases for V and 4 bases for J; bases not matched to a gene: 6. The CDR3 consists of 17 residues. The CDR3 loop reads CASSPGLAGGGYNEQFF. The CDR3 DNA sequence: TGTGCCAGCAGCCCCGGACTAGCGGGGGGAGGGTACAATGAGCAGTTCTTC.

The V and J genes are TRBV6-5 and TRBJ1-5, with 8 positions matching TRBD1. Germline V gives CDR1 MNHEY, CDR2 SVGAGI. After removal of 7 bases from V and 6 bases from J, the junction contained 8 bases not matched to a gene. The CDR3 extends over 14 amino acids. The CDR3 here is CASNSGQGRQPQHF. In nucleotides, the CDR3 is TGTGCCAGCAACTCCGGACAGGGTCGTCAGCCCCAGCATTTT.

This chain connects TRBV7-8 to TRBJ2-1; TRBD1 is a possible D gene (5 bases). The CDR3 loop spans 11 amino acids. Germline-derived CDR1 and CDR2 are SGHVS and FQNEAQ. The V gene lost 6 bases and the J gene lost 12 bases, with 12 bases spanning the gap. For the CDR3, the DNA is TGTGCCAGCAGTCCCCAGGGTTGGCAGTTCTTC. It translates to CASSPQGWQFF.

V usage is TRBV28 and J usage is TRBJ1-5; D remains unclear. Between the trimmed V and J ends, which lost 2 bases and 0 bases, there was a span of 8 bases. The CDR3 loop spans 15 amino acids. From germline, CDR1 is MDHEN and CDR2 SYDVKM. DNA for the CDR3: TGTGCCAGCAGTTTACAAAGCCATAGCAATCAGCCCCAGCATTTT. This gives the protein CASSLQSHSNQPQHF. Using reference TRBV28 and TRBJ1-5 for the parts outside the CDR3, the full variable domain is DVKVTQSSRYLVKRTGEKVFLECVQDMDHENMFWYRQDPGLGLRLIYFSYDVKMKEKGDIPEGYSVSREKKERFSLILESASTNQTSMYLCASSLQSHSNQPQHFGDGTRLSIL.

This clone has only a few counts. This sequence joins TRBV5-6 and TRBJ2-1; no clear D. Germline values: CDR1 SGHDT, CDR2 YYEEEE. V dropped 6 bases and J dropped 2 bases, with 15 bases sitting between them. This CDR3 contains 15 residues. The CDR3 region is CASTPPGSTYNEQFF. CDR3 DNA sequence: TGTGCCAGCACCCCCCCGGGCTCGACCTACAATGAGCAGTTCTTC.

The chain carries TRBV7-6 and TRBJ2-3; no definite D call. The CDR3 length is 13 residues. Per germline, CDR1 SGHVS and CDR2 FNYEAQ. Trimming left V 5 bases short and J 4 bases short, with 10 bases between. In DNA, the CDR3 is TGTGCCAGCAGCCGAAACCCATCAGATACGCAGTATTTT. Protein: CASSRNPSDTQYF.

V gene TRBV15 combines with J gene TRBJ2-6; D is possibly TRBD2 (5 bases). The V end lost 7 bases, the J end lost 0 bases, and 13 bases lay between the germline ends. The CDR3 totals 16 residues. Germline V gene sequence: CDR1 LNHNV, CDR2 YYDKDF (reference sequence). CDR3 coding DNA: TGTGCCACCAATTATGGGGAGAGCTCTGGGGCCAACGTCCTGACTTTC. As protein: CATNYGESSGANVLTF.

The V and J genes are TRBV6-4 and TRBJ2-3; 12 bases are shared with TRBD2. The germline gives CDR1 MRHNA, CDR2 SNTAGT. This CDR3 has 15 amino acids. V lost 5 bases and J lost 4; bases outside the gene matches: 4. The CDR3 DNA is TGTGCCAGCAGTCTAGGACTAGCGGGGCCAGATACGCAGTATTTT. The encoded protein is CASSLGLAGPDTQYF.

The chain links TRBV28 to TRBJ2-7; D not certain. The CDR3 spans 12 residues. Germline V gene lookup returns CDR1 MDHEN and CDR2 SYDVKM. V lost 6 bases, J lost 4 bases, and 10 bases lay in between. This chain's CDR3 is CASSPVRYEQYF. For the CDR3, the DNA is TGTGCCAGCAGCCCGGTAAGGTACGAGCAGTACTTC.

This clone has just one count. The V call is TRBV6-4, the J call TRBJ1-6, with TRBD1 identical over 8 bases. Germline trimming cut 4 bases from V and 9 bases from J; bases unmatched to any gene: 5. The CDR3 sequence is 14 residues long. Germline V gene sequence: CDR1 MRHNA, CDR2 SNTAGT. The CDR3 sequence: CASSAETGVSPLHF. The CDR3 DNA follows: TGTGCCAGCAGTGCCGAGACAGGGGTTTCACCCCTCCACTTT.

J is TRBJ1-2 and V is TRBV10-3; TRBD1 agrees at 10 bases. V shed 0 bases, J shed 8 bases, and the junction held 6 bases outside the gene matches. This CDR3 comprises 15 residues. CDR1 and CDR2 from the germline V gene are ENHRY and SYGVKD. CDR3: CAISESRQGAPGYTF. CDR3 in DNA: TGTGCCATCAGTGAGTCGAGACAGGGGGCGCCCGGCTACACCTTC.

This rearrangement joins TRBV28 to TRBJ1-2; D possibly corresponds to TRBD1 (5 bases). The CDR3 is 14 amino acids. Deletions cut 1 base from V and 7 bases from J, with 13 bases between. Germline-derived CDR1 and CDR2 are MDHEN and SYDVKM. The CDR3 loop is CASSLSRDWGGYTF. CDR3 DNA sequence: TGTGCCAGCAGTTTATCCAGGGACTGGGGTGGCTACACCTTC.

The chain combines TRBV28 with TRBJ1-1, with TRBD1 as a possible D gene (5 bases). Germline CDR1 reads MDHEN; CDR2 reads SYDVKM. The CDR3 extends over 12 amino acids. V lost 9 bases, J lost 2 bases, and 10 bases lay in between. The CDR3 coding sequence is TGTGCCAGTTGCACAGGCAACACTGAAGCTTTCTTT. As protein: CASCTGNTEAFF. The full variable domain, rest sourced from reference TRBV28 and TRBJ1-1, is DVKVTQSSRYLVKRTGEKVFLECVQDMDHENMFWYRQDPGLGLRLIYFSYDVKMKEKGDIPEGYSVSREKKERFSLILESASTNQTSMYLCASCTGNTEAFFGQGTRLTVV.